Listed here are 22 T cell receptor beta chains from one sample, sequenced in a study of blood T cell repertoires in COVID-19. Profiled with immunoSEQ multiplex PCR; TCRdb holds only in-frame clones, not every one. The sample consists of tens of thousands of clones, more than 70% of them appearing once. Sequenced material: peripheral blood. These receptor sequences come from a human donor in a cohort sampled during active COVID-19.

The chain links TRBV3-1 (or the pseudogene TRBV3-2) to TRBJ2-7; 7 positions agree with TRBD1. Trimming at V came to 0 bases and at J to 3 bases, leaving 8 bases not matched to a gene. Germline CDR1 LGHDT, CDR2 YNNKEL (reference sequence). There are 16 residues in the CDR3. The CDR3 bases are TGTGCCAGCAGCCAAGAGGGGACAGCCCCTGTCTACGAGCAGTACTTC. This codes for CASSQEGTAPVYEQYF.

The V gene is TRBV25-1, the J gene TRBJ2-5; a possible D gene is TRBD1 (5 bases). V was pared by 4 bases and J by 5 bases, with 14 bases between. The germline V gene has CDR1 MGHDK and CDR2 SYGVNS. CDR3 length equals 14 residues. This chain's CDR3 is CASSARVGWETQYF. Written as DNA, the CDR3 is TGTGCCAGCAGTGCCAGGGTAGGGTGGGAGACCCAGTACTTC.

The genes are TRBV5-4 and TRBJ1-2, with TRBD1 matching 7 bases. CDR1 and CDR2 from the germline V gene are SGHNT and YYREEE (reference sequence). The J segment lost 3 bases and the V segment lost 1 base, leaving 6 bases of the junction unmatched. The CDR3 length is 15 residues. The CDR3 spells CASSLLPQGDYGYTF. The DNA of the CDR3 is TGTGCCAGCAGCTTGTTGCCCCAGGGGGACTATGGCTACACCTTC. The full variable domain, its missing parts supplied by reference TRBV5-4 and TRBJ1-2, is ETGVTQSPTHLIKTRGQQVTLRCSSQSGHNTVSWYQQALGQGPQFIFQYYREEENGRGNFPPRFSGLQFPNYSSELNVNALELDDSALYLCASSLLPQGDYGYTFGSGTRLTVV.

This clone is classed as medium-sized. The rearrangement uses TRBV19 and TRBJ1-2; D remains unclear. The CDR3 consists of 15 residues. In germline, CDR1 is LNHDA, CDR2 SQIVND (reference sequence). Trimming pared 7 bases from V and 1 base from J, leaving 16 bases between. The CDR3 sequence: CASTPFEDNNYGYTF. CDR3 bases: TGTGCCAGTACCCCCTTCGAAGACAATAACTATGGCTACACCTTC.

The chain uses TRBV11-2 and TRBJ2-7, with 9 positions matching TRBD1. The germline gives CDR1 SGHAT, CDR2 FQNNGV. This CDR3 has 15 amino acids. J was trimmed by 3 bases and V by 5 bases; bases with no gene match: 8. This CDR3 is CASSLPGTGLYEQYF. CDR3 bases: TGTGCCAGCAGCCTCCCTGGGACAGGGCTCTACGAGCAGTACTTC.

The CDR3 protein is CASSLRQGRTGELFF. The DNA of the CDR3 is TGCGCCAGCAGCTTGCGACAGGGGCGTACCGGGGAGCTGTTTTTT. The chain links TRBV5-1 to TRBJ2-2, with TRBD1 identical over 8 bases. With V trimmed by 1 base and J by 5 bases, 4 bases remained unmatched. This CDR3 region has 15 residues. Germline CDR1 SGHRS, CDR2 YFSETQ. Combining the CDR3 with reference TRBV5-1 and TRBJ2-2 gives the whole variable domain KAGVTQTPRYLIKTRGQQVTLSCSPISGHRSVSWYQQTPGQGLQFLFEYFSETQRNKGNFPGRFSGRQFSNSRSEMNVSTLELGDSALYLCASSLRQGRTGELFFGEGSRLTVL.

This clone was found once. This rearrangement joins TRBV9 to TRBJ1-2, with a tentative D call TRBD1 (5 bases). Trimming removed 0 bases at V and 3 bases at J, with 12 bases between. Germline CDR1 is SGDLS and CDR2 is YYNGEE. This CDR3 is built from 15 residues. In DNA form, the CDR3 reads TGTGCCAGCAGCGTAGATCTTCAGGGCTACTATGGCTACACCTTC. Translated: CASSVDLQGYYGYTF.

The chain links TRBV4-3 to TRBJ1-2; the D gene is possibly TRBD1 (6 bases). CDR1 LGHNA and CDR2 YSLEER come from the germline V gene. Trimming left V 1 base short and J 4 bases short, with 13 bases between. The CDR3 has 15 amino acids. CDR3 in DNA: TGCGCCAGCAGCCAAGGTGGCAGGGGCCTCTATGGCTACACCTTC. Its translation: CASSQGGRGLYGYTF.

This sequence joins TRBV7-2 and TRBJ2-5, with no clear D. V lost 5 bases, J lost 5 bases, and 9 bases lay in between. The CDR3 loop spans 12 amino acids. Germline V gene data show CDR1 as SGHTA and CDR2 as FQGNSA. CDR3 sequence (DNA): TGTGCCAGCAGCCCTTTCGGGGAGACCCAGTACTTC. Translated, it gives CASSPFGETQYF.

This clone was seen just once. V is TRBV5-1 and J is TRBJ1-6, with TRBD1 identical over 9 bases. Looked up from germline, CDR1 is SGHRS and CDR2 is YFSETQ. V shed 1 base and J 6 bases; nucleotides not matched to a gene: 5. The CDR3 totals 16 residues. The CDR3 DNA is TGCGCCAGCAGCTTGTGGGGACAGGGTGGTAATTCACCCCTCCACTTT. The encoded protein is CASSLWGQGGNSPLHF.

The CDR3 region has the DNA TGTGCCAGTAGTACCCCTCAGGGAGGCTCGGGGGGCTACACCTTC. This translates into CASSTPQGGSGGYTF. The chain is built from TRBV19 and TRBJ1-2; weak D call: TRBD1 (5 bases). From germline, CDR1 is LNHDA and CDR2 SQIVND (reference sequence). The V end was cut by 4 bases, the J end by 8 bases, with 20 bases between. CDR3 length equals 15 residues.

V usage is TRBV18 and J usage is TRBJ1-2; possibly TRBD1 for D (5 bases). With 1 base removed from V and 7 bases from J, the gap between germline ends came to 13 bases. The CDR3 extends over 14 amino acids. The V gene's germline CDR1 is KGHSH and CDR2 LQKENI. The CDR3 bases are TGTGCCAGCTCACCACAGGGGCTCTTAGGTGGCTACACCTTC. It is translated as CASSPQGLLGGYTF. The whole variable domain, filled in from reference TRBV18 and TRBJ1-2, reads NAGVMQNPRHLVRRRGQEARLRCSPMKGHSHVYWYRQLPEEGLKFMVYLQKENIIDESGMPKERFSAEFPKEGPSILRIQQVVRGDSAAYFCASSPQGLLGGYTFGSGTRLTVV.

The rearrangement uses TRBV5-1 and TRBJ2-5, with D unresolved. CDR1 and CDR2 from the germline V gene are SGHRS and YFSETQ. The CDR3 sequence is 14 residues long. The V gene lost 0 bases and the J gene lost 0 bases, with 6 bases spanning the gap. The CDR3 nucleotides are TGCGCCAGCAGCTTGGCCCCATACCAAGAGACCCAGTACTTC. Protein product: CASSLAPYQETQYF.

The rearrangement links TRBV6-5 to TRBJ2-3; a weak D match, TRBD1 (5 bases). Deletions cut 4 bases from V and 0 bases from J, with 11 bases between. The germline gives CDR1 MNHEY, CDR2 SVGAGI. The length of the CDR3 is 15 residues. The CDR3 sequence is CASSSTDTSTDTQYF. CDR3 bases: TGTGCCAGCAGTTCGACGGACACTAGCACAGATACGCAGTATTTT.

The rearrangement links TRBV9 to TRBJ2-3; 10 bases fit TRBD2. J was trimmed by 6 bases and V by 3 bases; bases with no gene match: 13. The CDR3 sequence is 17 residues long. CDR1 is SGDLS and CDR2 is YYNGEE in the germline V gene. This CDR3 reads CASSGAQAGGPGDTQYF. CDR3 DNA sequence: TGTGCCAGCAGCGGCGCTCAAGCGGGGGGGCCGGGGGATACGCAGTATTTT.

The V call is TRBV5-1, the J call TRBJ2-5; 10 bases agree with TRBD2. Trimming cost V 4 bases and J 2 bases; bases outside gene matches: 8. This CDR3 has 16 residues. Germline assignment: CDR1 SGHRS and CDR2 YFSETQ. The DNA for the CDR3 is TGCGCCAGCAGCCCTGGACTAGCGGCCTTTCAAGAGACCCAGTACTTC. Its protein is CASSPGLAAFQETQYF. Using reference TRBV5-1 and TRBJ2-5 for the parts outside the CDR3, the full variable domain is KAGVTQTPRYLIKTRGQQVTLSCSPISGHRSVSWYQQTPGQGLQFLFEYFSETQRNKGNFPGRFSGRQFSNSRSEMNVSTLELGDSALYLCASSPGLAAFQETQYFGPGTRLLVL.

The chain uses TRBV7-8 and TRBJ1-2; D remains unclear. The CDR3 extends over 12 amino acids. The V gene's germline CDR1 is SGHVS and CDR2 FQNEAQ. V was trimmed by 5 bases and J by 7 bases, leaving 11 bases between them. The CDR3 nucleotides are TGTGCCAGCAGCCGCCCCGGTGGTGGCTACACCTTC. Protein sequence: CASSRPGGGYTF. Drawing the rest from reference TRBV7-8 and TRBJ1-2, the complete variable domain is GAGVSQSPRYKVAKRGQDVALRCDPISGHVSLFWYQQALGQGPEFLTYFQNEAQLDKSGLPSDRFFAERPEGSVSTLKIQRTQQEDSAVYLCASSRPGGGYTFGSGTRLTVV.

The chain uses TRBV7-2 and TRBJ2-5; TRBD2 matches 7 bases. The CDR3 totals 13 residues. Per the germline V gene, CDR1 is SGHTA and CDR2 is FQGNSA. The trim removed 3 bases at V and 3 bases at J, leaving 1 base unmatched. In DNA, the CDR3 is TGTGCCAGCAGCTTTGCGGGGGAAGAGACCCAGTACTTC. This translates into CASSFAGEETQYF.

This clone was detected only a few times. This rearrangement joins TRBV9 to TRBJ2-2; a possible D gene is TRBD1 (6 bases). The CDR3 length is 15 residues. Trimming pared 3 bases from V and 4 bases from J, leaving 13 bases between. Germline lookup yields CDR1 SGDLS and CDR2 YYNGEE. The CDR3 loop reads CASSATGIGTGELFF. The CDR3 nucleotides read TGTGCCAGCAGCGCAACAGGGATTGGCACCGGGGAGCTGTTTTTT.

The chain joins TRBV4-3 to TRBJ2-3; 7 bases are shared with TRBD1. The CDR3 contains 16 residues. V lost 2 bases, J lost 5 bases, and 10 bases stayed unmatched. The V gene's germline CDR1 is LGHNA and CDR2 YSLEER. CDR3 region: CASSQNGQARGDTQYF. The CDR3 DNA is TGCGCCAGCAGCCAAAACGGACAGGCAAGGGGAGATACGCAGTATTTT.

The chain links TRBV30 to TRBJ1-6; 8 nucleotides match TRBD1. Germline values: CDR1 GTSNPN, CDR2 SVGIG (reference sequence). J gave up 6 bases and V 2 bases, and 9 bases lay outside the gene matches. The CDR3 runs to 16 residues. CDR3 coding DNA: TGTGCCTGGAGTTTGGGACAGGCATCTAGTAATTCACCCCTCCACTTT. This sequence encodes CAWSLGQASSNSPLHF.

V usage is TRBV5-6 and J usage is TRBJ1-4; a possible D gene is TRBD1 (5 bases). This CDR3 has 15 residues. The V end was cut by 4 bases, the J end by 8 bases, with 18 bases between. Germline V CDR1 and CDR2: SGHDT, YYEEEE. In DNA form, the CDR3 reads TGTGCCAGCAGCCCTGGAGTAGGGGCGGGGGAAAAACTGTTTTTT. This codes for CASSPGVGAGEKLFF.